This T cell receptor (beta chain) was identified in a study of early T cells in non-severe SARS-CoV-2 infection. Study information: The sequenced material was bulk RNA from unsorted whole blood, and its chains were unpaired.

Study results and limitations: Matching against VDJdb likely underestimated virus-specific expansions, favoring anti-spike CD8.

This clonotype was counted only a few times. Its antigen is unidentified. Individual cDNA molecules received unique molecular identifiers. MiXCR, applied by TCRdb to the 5' RACE reads, yields one record per CDR3 protein. This sample carries tens of thousands of distinct CDR3 sequences, 4% to 5% of them seen once, and the ten largest clones take around 5.6%. Germline V gene sequence: CDR1 SGHDN, CDR2 FVKESK. The CDR3 has 15 residues. V lost 1 base and J lost 8, with 12 bases in between. The sequence was obtained from an adult who was a healthcare worker with PCR-confirmed SARS-CoV-2 infection or an uninfected control (not recorded which). Specimen: whole blood. The chain couples TRBV14 to TRBJ1-6; D not certain. The CDR3 is CASSQGLPGDSPLHF. The CDR3 coding sequence is TGTGCCAGCAGCCAAGGCTTGCCAGGAGATTCACCCCTCCACTTT.